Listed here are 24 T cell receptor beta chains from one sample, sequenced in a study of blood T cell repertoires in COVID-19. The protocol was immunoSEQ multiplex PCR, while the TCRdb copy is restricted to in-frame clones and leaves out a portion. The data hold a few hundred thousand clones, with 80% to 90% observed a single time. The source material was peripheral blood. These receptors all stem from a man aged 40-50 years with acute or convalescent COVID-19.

The CDR3 DNA sequence: TGTGCCAGCAGCTTAGTGAGGGTCCAAGAGACCCAGTACTTC. It translates to CASSLVRVQETQYF. This chain joins TRBV11-2 and TRBJ2-5; weak D call: TRBD2 (5 bases). Germline lookup yields CDR1 SGHAT and CDR2 FQNNGV. The V end lost 1 base, the J end lost 1 base, and 7 bases lay between the germline ends. This CDR3 comprises 14 residues.

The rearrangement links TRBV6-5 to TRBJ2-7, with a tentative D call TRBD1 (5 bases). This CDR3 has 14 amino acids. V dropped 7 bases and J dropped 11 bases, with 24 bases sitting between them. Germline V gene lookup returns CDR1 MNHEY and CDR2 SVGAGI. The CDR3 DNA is TGTGCCAGCACTCTAACTCAGGGTTCCCGATTTGAGTACTTC. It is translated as CASTLTQGSRFEYF.

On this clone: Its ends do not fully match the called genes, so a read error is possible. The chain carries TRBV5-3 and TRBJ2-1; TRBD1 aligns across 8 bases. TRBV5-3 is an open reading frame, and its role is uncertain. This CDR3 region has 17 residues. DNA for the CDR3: TGCCCCCTGTCGCGTTTATTAACAGGGGGTACCTACAATGAGCAGTTCTTC. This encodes CPLSRLLTGGTYNEQFF.

In DNA, the CDR3 is TGTGCCAGCAGCGTATCAGGGGCTACTGAAGCTTTCTTT. It codes for CASSVSGATEAFF. The chain links TRBV9 to TRBJ1-1; tentatively, D is TRBD1 (6 bases). The V end was cut by 1 base, the J end by 5 bases, with 9 bases between. Germline assignment: CDR1 SGDLS and CDR2 YYNGEE. The CDR3 contains 13 residues.

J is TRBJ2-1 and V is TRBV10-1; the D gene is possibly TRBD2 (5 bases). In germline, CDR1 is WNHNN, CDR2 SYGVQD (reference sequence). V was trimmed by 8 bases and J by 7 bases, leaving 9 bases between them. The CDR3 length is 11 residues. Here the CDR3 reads CASLSENEQFF. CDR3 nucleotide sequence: TGCGCCAGCCTTAGCGAGAATGAGCAGTTCTTC.

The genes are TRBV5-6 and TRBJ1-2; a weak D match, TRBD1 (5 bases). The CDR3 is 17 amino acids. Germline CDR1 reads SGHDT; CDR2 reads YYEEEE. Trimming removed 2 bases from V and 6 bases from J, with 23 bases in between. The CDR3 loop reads CASSFPPPTGERNGYTF. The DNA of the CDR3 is TGTGCCAGCAGCTTCCCCCCCCCGACGGGGGAACGCAATGGCTACACCTTC. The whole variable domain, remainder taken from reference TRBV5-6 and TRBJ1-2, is DAGVTQSPTHLIKTRGQQVTLRCSPKSGHDTVSWYQQALGQGPQFIFQYYEEEERQRGNFPDRFSGHQFPNYSSELNVNALLLGDSALYLCASSFPPPTGERNGYTFGSGTRLTVV.

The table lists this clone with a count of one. The chain's CDR3 is CASSDPATGSQPQHF. CDR3 in DNA: TGTGCCAGCAGCGATCCTGCGACAGGCAGTCAGCCCCAGCATTTT. This chain connects TRBV3-1 (or the pseudogene TRBV3-2) to TRBJ1-5, with a possible D match to TRBD1 (6 bases). Deletions cut 5 bases from V and 6 bases from J, with 17 bases between. The CDR3 covers 15 residues. CDR1 is LGHDT, CDR2 YNNKEL, per germline (reference sequence).

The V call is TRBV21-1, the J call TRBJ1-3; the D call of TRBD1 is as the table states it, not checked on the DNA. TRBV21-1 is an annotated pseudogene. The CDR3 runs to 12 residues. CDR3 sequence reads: CAIGGGGNTIYF. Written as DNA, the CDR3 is TGTGCCATTGGTGGGGGCGGAAACACCATATATTTT.

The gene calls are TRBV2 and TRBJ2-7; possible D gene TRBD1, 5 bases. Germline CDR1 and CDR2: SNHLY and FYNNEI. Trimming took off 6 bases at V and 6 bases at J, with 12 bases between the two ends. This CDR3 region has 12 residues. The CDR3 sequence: CASSRVGAEQYF. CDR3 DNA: TGTGCCAGCAGCAGGGTCGGCGCCGAGCAGTACTTC.

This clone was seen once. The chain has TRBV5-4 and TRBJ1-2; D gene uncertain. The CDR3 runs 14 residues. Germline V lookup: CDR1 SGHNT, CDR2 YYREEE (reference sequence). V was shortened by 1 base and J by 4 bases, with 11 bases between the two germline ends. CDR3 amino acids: CASSLQVGLYGYTF. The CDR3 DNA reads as TGTGCCAGCAGCTTGCAGGTCGGCCTCTATGGCTACACCTTC.

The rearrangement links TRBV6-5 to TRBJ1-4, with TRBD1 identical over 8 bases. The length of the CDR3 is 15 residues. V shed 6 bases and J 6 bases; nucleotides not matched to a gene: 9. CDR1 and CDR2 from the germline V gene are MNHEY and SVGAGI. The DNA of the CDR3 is TGTGCCAGCAGGGTACAGGACAGGGAGGATGAAAAACTGTTTTTT. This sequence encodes CASRVQDREDEKLFF.

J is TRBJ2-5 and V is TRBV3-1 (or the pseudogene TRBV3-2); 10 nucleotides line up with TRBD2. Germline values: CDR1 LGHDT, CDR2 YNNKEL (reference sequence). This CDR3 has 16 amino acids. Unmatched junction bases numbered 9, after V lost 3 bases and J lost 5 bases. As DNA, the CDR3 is TGTGCCAGCAGCCACCGAGCGGGGGGGTCTCTGGAGACCCAGTACTTC. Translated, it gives CASSHRAGGSLETQYF.

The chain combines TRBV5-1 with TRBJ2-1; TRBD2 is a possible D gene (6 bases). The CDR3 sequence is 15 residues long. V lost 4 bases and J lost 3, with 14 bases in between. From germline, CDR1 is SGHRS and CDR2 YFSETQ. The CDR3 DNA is TGCGCCAGCAGCGCTACCGGGACTGACTACAATGAGCAGTTCTTC. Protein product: CASSATGTDYNEQFF. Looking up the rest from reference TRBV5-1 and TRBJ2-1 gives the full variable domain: KAGVTQTPRYLIKTRGQQVTLSCSPISGHRSVSWYQQTPGQGLQFLFEYFSETQRNKGNFPGRFSGRQFSNSRSEMNVSTLELGDSALYLCASSATGTDYNEQFFGPGTRLTVL.

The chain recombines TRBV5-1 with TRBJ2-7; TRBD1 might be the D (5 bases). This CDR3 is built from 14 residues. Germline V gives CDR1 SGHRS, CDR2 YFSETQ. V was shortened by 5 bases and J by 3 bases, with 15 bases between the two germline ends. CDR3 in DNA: TGCGCCAGCAGGGAAGGGGCAACCCTCTACGAGCAGTACTTC. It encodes CASREGATLYEQYF.

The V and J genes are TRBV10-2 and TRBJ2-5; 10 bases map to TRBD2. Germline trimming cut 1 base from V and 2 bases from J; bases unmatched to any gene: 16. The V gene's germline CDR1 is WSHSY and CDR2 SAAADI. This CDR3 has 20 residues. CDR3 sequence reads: CASSEWGEASGRWGQETQYF. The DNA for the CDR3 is TGCGCCAGCAGTGAGTGGGGGGAGGCTAGCGGGAGATGGGGACAAGAGACCCAGTACTTC.

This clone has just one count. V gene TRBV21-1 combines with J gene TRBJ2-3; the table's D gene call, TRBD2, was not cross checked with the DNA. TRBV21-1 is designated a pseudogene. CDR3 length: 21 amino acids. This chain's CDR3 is CASSQNNPTSGDHANTDTQYF. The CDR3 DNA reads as TGTGCCAGCAGCCAAAATAACCCAACTAGCGGGGACCACGCAAACACAGATACGCAGTATTTT.

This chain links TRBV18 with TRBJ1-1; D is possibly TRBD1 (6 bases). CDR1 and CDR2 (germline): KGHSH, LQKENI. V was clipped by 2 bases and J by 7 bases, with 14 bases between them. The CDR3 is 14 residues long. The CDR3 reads CASSPGGGEIEAFF. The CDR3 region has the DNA TGTGCCAGCTCACCAGGAGGGGGGGAGATTGAAGCTTTCTTT.

This chain's CDR3 is CASSSRLAGGPNEQFF. CDR3 nucleotides: TGTGCCAGCAGTTCGCGACTAGCGGGGGGGCCAAATGAGCAGTTCTTC. The rearrangement uses TRBV27 and TRBJ2-1; 14 bases fit TRBD2. Losses at the gene ends were 4 bases for V and 7 bases for J; bases not matched to a gene: 6. Germline values: CDR1 MNHEY, CDR2 SMNVEV (reference sequence). The CDR3 covers 16 residues.

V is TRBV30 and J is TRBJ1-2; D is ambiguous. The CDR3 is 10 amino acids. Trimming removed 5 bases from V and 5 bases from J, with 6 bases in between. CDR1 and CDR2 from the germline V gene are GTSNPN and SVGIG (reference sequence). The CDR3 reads CAWQDYGYTF. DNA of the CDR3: TGTGCCTGGCAGGATTATGGCTACACCTTC.

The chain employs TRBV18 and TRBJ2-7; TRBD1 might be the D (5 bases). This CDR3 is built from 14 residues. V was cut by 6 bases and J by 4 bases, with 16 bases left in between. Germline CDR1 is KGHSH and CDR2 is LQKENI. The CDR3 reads CASSDGHSRYEQYF. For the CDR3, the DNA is TGTGCCAGCTCCGACGGACACAGCCGTTACGAGCAGTACTTC.

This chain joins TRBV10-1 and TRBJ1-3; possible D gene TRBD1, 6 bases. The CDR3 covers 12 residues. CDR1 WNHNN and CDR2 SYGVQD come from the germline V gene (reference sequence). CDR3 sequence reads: CPGGSTGNTIYF. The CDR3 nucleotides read TGCCCGGGGGGCAGTACCGGAAACACCATATATTTT.

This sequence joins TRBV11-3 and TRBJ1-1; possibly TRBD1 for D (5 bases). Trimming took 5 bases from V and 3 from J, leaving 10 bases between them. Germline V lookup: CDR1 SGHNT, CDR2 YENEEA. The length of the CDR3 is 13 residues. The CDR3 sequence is CASSRAGDTEAFF. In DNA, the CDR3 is TGTGCCAGCAGCAGGGCGGGGGACACTGAAGCTTTCTTT.

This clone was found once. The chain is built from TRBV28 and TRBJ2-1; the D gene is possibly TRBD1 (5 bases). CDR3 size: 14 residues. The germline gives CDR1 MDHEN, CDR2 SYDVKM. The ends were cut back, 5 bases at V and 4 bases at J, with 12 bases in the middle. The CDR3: CASSTGHRYNEQFF. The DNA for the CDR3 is TGTGCCAGCAGTACTGGACATAGATACAATGAGCAGTTCTTC.

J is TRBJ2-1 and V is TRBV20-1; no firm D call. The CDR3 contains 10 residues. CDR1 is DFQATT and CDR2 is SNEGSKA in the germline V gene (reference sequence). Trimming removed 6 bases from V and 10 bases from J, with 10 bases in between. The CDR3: CSANSYEQFF. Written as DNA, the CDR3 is TGCAGTGCCAACTCATACGAGCAGTTCTTC.